This TCR beta chain was captured by sequencing in a study of blood T cell repertoires in COVID-19. About the study: Sites across the United States, Italy and Spain contributed samples from acute and convalescent COVID-19. PBMCs, B-cell-depleted T cells, or T cells provided the cDNA or gDNA that made up the material.

Authors' methods: How many nucleated cells were present was estimated from reference gene primer amplification. This table comes from immunoSEQ multiplex PCR, and its TCRdb copy is limited to in-frame clones, with some not included. V and J calls and clone size are as listed in that table; D and trimming were resolved from the DNA. This table holds roughly 150,000 clones, about four fifths found once. Germline V gene sequence: CDR1 LNHDA, CDR2 SQIVND (reference sequence). This CDR3 is built from 14 residues. V was shortened by 5 bases and J by 3 bases, with 13 bases between the two germline ends. Material for sequencing was peripheral blood. This chain uses TRBV19 with TRBJ1-1, with D perhaps TRBD1 (5 bases). The TCR comes from a woman in her sixties or seventies who had recovered from COVID-19. The CDR3 sequence is CASSLVRGDTEAFF. DNA for the CDR3: TGTGCCAGTAGTCTTGTCCGGGGGGACACTGAAGCTTTCTTT.